This TCR beta chain originates from a study of T cells expressing NK-cell markers. About the research overall: Serological testing identified seven of the eight sequenced donors as HCMV-seropositive and one as seronegative.

Germline-derived CDR1 and CDR2 are SQVTM and ANQGSEA. The CDR3 extends over 13 amino acids. The study's findings and limits: Dominant NKG2C+ clonotypes in roughly 6 donors made up roughly 1.0-7.0% of CD8+ T cells.

About this clonotype itself: Its specificity is not known.

Making the TCR beta cDNA relied on 5'RACE template switching with UMIs. Using the 5' RACE reads, TCRdb records one entry per CDR3 protein without DNA. This table holds roughly 430,000 distinct CDR3 sequences. This TCR derives from a woman between 18 and 70 years old in good health. The material sequenced was blood T cells: a sorted CD56 or NKG2C T cell subset, CD4+ or CD8+ T cells, or bulk PBMC T cells (not recorded which). This chain joins TRBV29-1 and TRBJ2-6. Here the CDR3 reads CSVVRAGANVLTF.